The text below deals with one T cell receptor (beta chain). The antigen is undetermined. Per the original methods: For the immunoSEQ data, sequences were junction-only without quality scores, so filtering differed. Clones were read by immunoSEQ multiplex PCR, and TCRdb kept only the in-frame ones, dropping some. The V and J calls and clone size were taken over from that table, and D and trimming were inferred from the DNA. The sample gives under 600,000 clones, 95% to 98% of which show up once; roughly 0.05% is in the top ten. The germline CDR1 and CDR2 sequences are MNHEY and SVGAGI. The CDR3 extends over 14 amino acids. J lost 6 bases, V lost 0 bases, and 2 bases had no gene match. The data derive from a study of shared clonotypes between healthy human individuals. Study overall: CD8 memory received one plate per donor, CD8 naive two, CD4 memory three and CD4 naive three. Study-wide results and caveats: Naive subsets generally had larger estimated richness than memory subsets.

Sequencing was done on a sample of naive CD4+ T cells sorted from blood. Subset described: CD45RA+ positively selected. This clonotype was obtained from a woman in her twenties or thirties in good health. The chain couples TRBV6-5 to TRBJ1-5; 7 bases line up with TRBD1. In DNA form, the CDR3 reads TGTGCCAGCAGTTACTCGCCAGGGGGTCAGCCCCAGCATTTT. This codes for CASSYSPGGQPQHF.